This T cell receptor (beta chain) was observed in a study of cytotoxic CD8 clonotypes in ibrutinib-treated CLL. Across the study: Per sample, productive templates averaged approximately 250,000 and productive rearrangements averaged approximately 100,000. Study observations and caveats: Whereas clonality rose at ibrutinib response, it declined toward baseline at progression.

Trimming left V 2 bases short and J 0 bases short, with 5 bases between. This CDR3 spans 14 amino acids. The V gene's germline CDR1 is MDHEN and CDR2 SYDVKM. The protocol was immunoSEQ multiplex PCR, while the TCRdb copy is restricted to in-frame clones and leaves out a portion. The table lists about 60,000 clones, roughly 50% of them singletons, with approximately 24% in the top ten. This clone was detected a few times. Its antigen is not known. V is TRBV28 and J is TRBJ1-3; D remains unclear. The sample in question was PBMCs, obtained at disease progression, from a patient treated with ibrutinib. The receptor's source is a human donor with chronic lymphocytic leukemia. The CDR3, as DNA: TGTGCCAGCAGTTTACAACTCTCTGGAAACACCATATATTTT. Translation gives CASSLQLSGNTIYF.